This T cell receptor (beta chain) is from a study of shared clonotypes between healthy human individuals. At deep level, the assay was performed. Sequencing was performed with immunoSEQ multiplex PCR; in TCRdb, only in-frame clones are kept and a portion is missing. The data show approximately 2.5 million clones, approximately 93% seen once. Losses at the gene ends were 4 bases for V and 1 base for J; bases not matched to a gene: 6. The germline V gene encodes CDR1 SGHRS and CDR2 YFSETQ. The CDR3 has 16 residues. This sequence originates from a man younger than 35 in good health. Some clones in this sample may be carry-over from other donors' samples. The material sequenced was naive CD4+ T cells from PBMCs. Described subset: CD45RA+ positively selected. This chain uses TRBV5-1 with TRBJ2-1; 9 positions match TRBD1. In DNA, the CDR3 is TGCGCCAGCAGCAAGATCGACAGGGGGTCCTACAATGAGCAGTTCTTC. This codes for CASSKIDRGSYNEQFF.